Each of the 5 T cell receptor beta chains below was sequenced from the same sample in a study of shared clonotypes between healthy human individuals (dated by TCRdb to the early 2020s). To prepare the library, the immunoSEQ multiplex PCR assay was applied. Entries here come from immuneACCESS through TCRdb and include only in-frame sequences with V and J called. Some clones fail to appear in such tables; in the studies checked, an unresolved V gene covers under half of the shortfall, and the cause of the remainder is unknown. This sample is represented by 1.4 million or so clones; 98% of them were singletons. The ten largest clones represent approximately 0.4% of the sample. Sequencing was carried out using naive CD4+ T cells sorted from blood. Read against the paper, the sample's cell subset or site label means: CD45RA+ positively selected. These receptor sequences come from a man aged 25 to 40 in good health.

This sequence joins TRBV11-2 and TRBJ1-5; perhaps TRBD1 as D (5 bases). Trimming pared 0 bases from V and 6 bases from J, leaving 18 bases between. Germline CDR1 and CDR2: SGHAT and FQNNGV. This CDR3 region has 17 residues. DNA for the CDR3: TGTGCCAGCAGCTTAGATTGGAGGGCAGGGAATACTCAGCCCCAGCATTTT. It specifies CASSLDWRAGNTQPQHF.

The chain has TRBV10-1 and TRBJ2-2; D not certain. Trimming took 3 bases from V and 3 from J, leaving 2 bases between them. Germline CDR1 reads WNHNN; CDR2 reads SYGVQD (reference sequence). This CDR3 region has 12 residues. The CDR3 DNA sequence: TGCGCCAGCAGTGACGACACCGGGGAGCTGTTTTTT. It is translated as CASSDDTGELFF.

This clone was recorded only once. The sample holds other DNA sequences that translate to the same CDR3. V gene TRBV19 combines with J gene TRBJ2-2, with D uncertain. The CDR3 is 11 residues long. Trimming removed 3 bases at V and 7 bases at J, with 3 bases between. CDR1 LNHDA and CDR2 SQIVND come from the germline V gene (reference sequence). Here the CDR3 reads CASSIYGELFF. The CDR3 DNA is TGTGCCAGTAGTATTTACGGGGAGCTGTTTTTT.

The V and J genes are TRBV5-1 and TRBJ1-1; D is unclear. The CDR3 loop spans 13 amino acids. V lost 0 bases, J lost 11 bases, and 14 bases lay in between. Germline CDR1 is SGHRS and CDR2 is YFSETQ. The DNA for the CDR3 is TGCGCCAGCAGCTTGGAGATCACTACGGGCGCTTTCTTT. Protein product: CASSLEITTGAFF.

The V call is TRBV15, the J call TRBJ1-5; D not certain. Germline CDR1 LNHNV, CDR2 YYDKDF (reference sequence). Trimming pared 4 bases from V and 3 bases from J, leaving 13 bases between. The CDR3 spans 15 residues. The DNA of the CDR3 is TGTGCCACCAGCACCGGGCAGACGCCCAATCAGCCCCAGCATTTT. Translating gives CATSTGQTPNQPQHF.